This TCR beta chain is drawn from a study of T cells in tuberculosis. Study background: A South African cohort included IGRA-negative adolescents, latently infected IGRA-positive adolescents and adults with active tuberculosis.

Germline V gene lookup returns CDR1 MGHRA and CDR2 YSYEKL. The CDR3 contains 13 residues. V gave up 4 bases and J gave up 0 bases, with 4 bases separating them. As for this clone: Its antigen is unidentified.

Profiled with immunoSEQ multiplex PCR; TCRdb holds only in-frame clones, not every one. Of under 45,000 clones in the sample, around 93% were seen once. Study results and limitations: Cases with active tuberculosis were adults, while controls were adolescents. A GMM-specific repertoire classifier reached 80% to 90% accuracy, AUROC under 0.95.

This sample's time point: new active TB diagnosis, blood taken before or within 7 days of starting treatment. The sequences come from PBMCs, collected at tuberculosis diagnosis. This receptor was taken from an adult with tuberculosis. The gene calls are TRBV4-1 and TRBJ2-1; D uncertain. In DNA form, the CDR3 reads TGCGCCAGCAGCCCCAGCTCCTACAATGAGCAGTTCTTC. Its protein product is CASSPSSYNEQFF.